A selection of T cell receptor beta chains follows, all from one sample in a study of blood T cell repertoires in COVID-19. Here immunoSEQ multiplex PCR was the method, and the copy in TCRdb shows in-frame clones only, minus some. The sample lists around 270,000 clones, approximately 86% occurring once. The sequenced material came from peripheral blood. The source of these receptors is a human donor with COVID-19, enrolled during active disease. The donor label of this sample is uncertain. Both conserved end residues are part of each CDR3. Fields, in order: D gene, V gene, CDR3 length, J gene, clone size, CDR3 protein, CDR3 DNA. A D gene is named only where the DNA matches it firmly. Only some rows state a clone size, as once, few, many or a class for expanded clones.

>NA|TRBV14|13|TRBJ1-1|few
CASSQDWGREAFF
TGTGCCAGCAGCCAAGATTGGGGCAGGGAAGCTTTCTTT
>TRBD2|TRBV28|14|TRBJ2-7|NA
CASRRGGDRYEQYF
TGTGCCAGCAGGCGGGGGGGCGATCGGTACGAGCAGTACTTC
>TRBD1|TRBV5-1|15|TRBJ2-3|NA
CASSLEGQVTDTQYF
TGCGCCAGCAGCTTGGAGGGACAGGTCACAGATACGCAGTATTTT
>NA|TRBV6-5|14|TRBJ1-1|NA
CASSYTLTATEAFF
TGTGCCAGCAGCTACACTTTGACAGCCACTGAAGCTTTCTTT
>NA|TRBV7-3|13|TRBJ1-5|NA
CASSLTRDQPQHF
TGTGCCAGCAGCTTAACAAGAGATCAGCCCCAGCATTTT
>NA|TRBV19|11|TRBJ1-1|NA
CASSIPGEAFF
TGTGCCAGTAGTATCCCGGGTGAAGCTTTCTTT
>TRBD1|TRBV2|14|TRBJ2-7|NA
CAGTRDRSSYEQYF
TGTGCCGGGACCCGGGACAGGAGCTCCTACGAGCAGTACTTC
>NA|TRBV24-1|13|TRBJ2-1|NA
CATSDLGLPRQFF
TGTGCCACCAGTGATTTGGGACTGCCCCGGCAGTTCTTC
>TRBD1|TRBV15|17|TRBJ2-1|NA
CATSRDRGTGAYNEQFF
TGTGCCACCAGCAGAGATCGGGGGACAGGGGCCTACAATGAGCAGTTCTTC
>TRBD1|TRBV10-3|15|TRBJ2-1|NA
CAIRPGQGAYNEQFF
TGTGCCATCAGGCCGGGACAGGGTGCTTACAATGAGCAGTTCTTC
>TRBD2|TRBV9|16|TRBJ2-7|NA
CASSPDTLAGVYEQYF
TGTGCCAGCAGCCCAGATACGCTAGCGGGAGTGTACGAGCAGTACTTC
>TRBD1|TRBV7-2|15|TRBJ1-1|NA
CASSLDGTADTEAFF
TGTGCCAGCAGCTTAGACGGGACAGCCGACACTGAAGCTTTCTTT
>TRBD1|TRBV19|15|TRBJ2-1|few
CASSIGTGAYNEQFF
TGTGCCAGTAGTATTGGGACAGGGGCCTACAATGAGCAGTTCTTC
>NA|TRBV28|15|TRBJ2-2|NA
CASSLPLGGSEELFF
TGTGCCAGCAGTTTACCTTTAGGGGGTTCTGAGGAGCTGTTTTTT
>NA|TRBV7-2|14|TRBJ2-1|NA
CASSFDFSYNEQFF
TGTGCCAGCAGCTTTGATTTCAGCTACAATGAGCAGTTCTTC
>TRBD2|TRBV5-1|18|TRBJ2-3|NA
CASSLAPISGMGADTQYF
TGCGCCAGCAGCTTGGCTCCGATTAGCGGGATGGGCGCGGATACGCAGTATTTT
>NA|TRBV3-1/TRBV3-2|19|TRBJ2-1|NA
CASSQETGGGTGHSGEQFF
TGTGCCAGCAGCCAAGAGACGGGAGGGGGCACCGGACATAGTGGTGAGCAGTTCTTC
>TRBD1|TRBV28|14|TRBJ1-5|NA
CASTMAGGRQPQHF
TGTGCCAGCACCATGGCAGGGGGCCGACAGCCCCAGCATTTT
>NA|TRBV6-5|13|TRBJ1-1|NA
CTERGGWNTEAFF
TGCACGGAAAGGGGGGGCTGGAACACTGAAGCTTTCTTT
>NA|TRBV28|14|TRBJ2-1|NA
CASGGDPPGNEQFF
TGTGCCAGCGGTGGAGATCCACCCGGCAATGAGCAGTTCTTC
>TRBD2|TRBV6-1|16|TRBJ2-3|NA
CASSELAGRRADTQYF
TGTGCCAGCAGTGAATTAGCGGGAAGAAGGGCAGATACGCAGTATTTT
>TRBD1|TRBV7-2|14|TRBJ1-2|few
CASSWIGQGGGYTF
TGTGCCAGCAGCTGGATTGGACAGGGCGGCGGCTACACCTTC
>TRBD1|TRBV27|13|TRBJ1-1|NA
CASSWTGDTEAFF
TGTGCCAGCAGTTGGACAGGGGACACTGAAGCTTTCTTT
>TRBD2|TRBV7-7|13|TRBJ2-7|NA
CASSLSLAEEQYF
TGTGCTAGCAGCTTATCACTAGCGGAGGAGCAGTACTTC
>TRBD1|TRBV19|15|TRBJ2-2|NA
CASRTTGGSTGELFF
TGTGCCAGTAGAACGACAGGGGGAAGCACCGGGGAGCTGTTTTTT
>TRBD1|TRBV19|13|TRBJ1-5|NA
CASRGQGNQPQHF
TGTGCCAGTAGGGGACAGGGGAATCAGCCCCAGCATTTT
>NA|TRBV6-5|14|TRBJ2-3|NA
CASSSSGRRDTQYF
TGTGCCAGCAGTTCCAGTGGGAGAAGGGATACGCAGTATTTT
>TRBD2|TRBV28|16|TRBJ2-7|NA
CASSDPRGGGSYEQYF
TGTGCCAGCAGTGATCCCCGCGGGGGGGGATCCTACGAGCAGTACTTC
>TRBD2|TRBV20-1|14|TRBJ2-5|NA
CSASSSSGSETQYF
TGCAGTGCTAGTTCCTCTAGCGGGAGTGAGACCCAGTACTTC
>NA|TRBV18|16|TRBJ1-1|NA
CASSLDSSLMNTEAFF
TGTGCCAGCTCACTTGACAGTTCTCTCATGAACACTGAAGCTTTCTTT
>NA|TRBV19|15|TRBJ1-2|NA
CASSIDRGNSAGYTF
TGTGCCAGTAGTATAGATCGAGGGAATTCGGCCGGCTACACCTTC
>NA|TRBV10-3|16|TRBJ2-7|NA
CAISLAGQGSSYEQYF
TGTGCCATCAGTTTAGCCGGTCAGGGAAGCTCCTACGAGCAGTACTTC
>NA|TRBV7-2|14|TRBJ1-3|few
CASSLGHSGNTIYF
TGTGCCAGCAGCTTGGGGCACTCTGGAAACACCATATATTTT
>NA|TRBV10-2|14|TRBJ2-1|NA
CASSAEAGNNEQFF
TGCGCCAGCAGCGCCGAGGCGGGGAACAATGAGCAGTTCTTC
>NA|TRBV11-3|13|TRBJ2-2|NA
CASSRRGTGELFF
TGTGCCAGCAGTCGAAGGGGGACCGGGGAGCTGTTTTTT
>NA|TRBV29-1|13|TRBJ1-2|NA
CSVSTAGSYGYTF
TGCAGCGTTTCGACGGCTGGGAGCTATGGCTACACCTTC
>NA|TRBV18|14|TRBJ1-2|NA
CASSRRTGSYGYTF
TGTGCCAGCTCACGCCGCACGGGATCCTATGGCTACACCTTC
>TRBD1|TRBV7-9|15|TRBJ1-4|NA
CASSLADRAGEKLFF
TGTGCCAGCAGCTTAGCGGACAGGGCGGGTGAAAAACTGTTTTTT
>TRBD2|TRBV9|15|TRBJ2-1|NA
CASSEGGRISGEQFF
TGTGCCAGCAGCGAGGGCGGGAGAATTTCGGGTGAGCAGTTCTTC
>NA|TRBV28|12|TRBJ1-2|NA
CASSVPGRGYTF
TGTGCCAGCAGTGTACCCGGGAGAGGCTACACCTTC